The rows below give T cell receptor beta chains drawn from one sample of a study of T cells in tuberculosis. This table comes from immunoSEQ multiplex PCR, and its TCRdb copy is limited to in-frame clones, with some not included. The sample gives around 60,000 clones, around 81% of which show up once; roughly 12% is in the top ten. The sample consisted of CD1b-GMM tetramer-negative cells sorted from PBMCs. All receptors derive from an adult woman with latent tuberculosis. Both conserved end residues are part of each CDR3. The D gene is left open where the match is weak. Only some rows state a clone size, as once, few, many or a class for expanded clones.

clone_size	v_call	j_call	d_call	cdr3_aa	cdr3_nt
-	TRBV11-2	TRBJ1-1	-	CASSAQWAGLAFF	TGTGCCAGCAGCGCCCAGTGGGCCGGTTTAGCTTTCTTT
-	TRBV27	TRBJ1-6	-	CASRETDSYNSPLHF	TGTGCCAGCAGGGAGACAGACTCCTATAATTCACCCCTCCACTTT
-	TRBV29-1	TRBJ2-5	-	CSVGQGMGETQYF	TGCAGCGTTGGTCAGGGAATGGGAGAGACCCAGTACTTC
-	TRBV7-8	TRBJ2-7	-	CASSLAGQPYEQYF	TGTGCCAGCAGCTTGGCGGGACAGCCCTACGAGCAGTACTTC
few	TRBV2	TRBJ2-1	-	CASSEGDSIGEQFF	TGTGCCAGCAGTGAGGGGGACTCTATCGGTGAGCAGTTCTTC
-	TRBV19	TRBJ2-2	-	CASSVLGTMNTGELFF	TGTGCCAGTAGTGTGCTGGGGACAATGAACACCGGGGAGCTGTTTTTT
-	TRBV2	TRBJ2-6	TRBD2	CANAGTSGNMGANVLTF	TGTGCCAACGCCGGGACTAGCGGGAATATGGGGGCCAACGTCCTGACTTTC
few	TRBV28	TRBJ1-1	TRBD1	CASSLVRGTEAFF	TGTGCCAGCAGTTTAGTCAGGGGGACTGAAGCTTTCTTT
-	TRBV4-1	TRBJ1-5	-	CASSQDWGRAKFNQPQHF	TGCGCCAGCAGCCAAGATTGGGGCAGGGCGAAGTTTAATCAGCCCCAGCATTTT
once	TRBV7-2	TRBJ2-7	-	CASSLELYEQYF	TGTGCCAGCAGCTTAGAACTATACGAGCAGTACTTC
few	TRBV28	TRBJ2-7	-	CASQPGGPAYEQYF	TGTGCCAGCCAACCCGGGGGACCCGCCTACGAGCAGTACTTC
-	TRBV19	TRBJ1-1	TRBD1	CASSIGSGQGNTEAFF	TGTGCCAGTAGTATAGGGTCGGGACAGGGGAACACTGAAGCTTTCTTT
-	TRBV7-9	TRBJ2-7	TRBD2	CASSLTAGRGYEQYF	TGTGCCAGCAGCTTAACCGCCGGGCGGGGGTACGAGCAGTACTTC
-	TRBV4-2	TRBJ2-7	TRBD1	CASSQGGTGTGAYEQYF	TGTGCCAGCAGCCAAGGGGGAACCGGGACAGGGGCCTACGAGCAGTACTTC
few	TRBV10-3	TRBJ1-2	-	CAISREEGYGYTF	TGTGCCATCAGCAGGGAGGAAGGCTATGGCTACACCTTC
-	TRBV7-6	TRBJ2-3	-	CASSLNAGDTQYF	TGTGCCAGCAGCCTAAATGCGGGGGATACGCAGTATTTT
-	TRBV6-5	TRBJ2-1	-	CASSYEGLTYNEQFF	TGTGCCAGCAGTTACGAGGGCCTTACTTACAATGAGCAGTTCTTC
few	TRBV7-8	TRBJ2-2	-	CASRGDIRGASGELFF	TGTGCCAGCAGGGGGGATATTCGGGGGGCTTCCGGGGAGCTGTTTTTT
-	TRBV29-1	TRBJ1-3	-	CSVGGLGSGNTIYF	TGCAGCGTTGGAGGGTTGGGCTCTGGAAACACCATATATTTT
once	TRBV30	TRBJ2-5	TRBD2	CAWSLSGGIRGETQYF	TGTGCCTGGAGTCTTAGCGGGGGGATTCGGGGAGAGACCCAGTACTTC
-	TRBV11-2	TRBJ2-7	-	CASSSSDSLDEQYF	TGTGCCAGCAGCTCTTCGGACTCCCTGGACGAGCAGTACTTC
-	TRBV29-1	TRBJ1-1	-	CSVGAQGARNTEAFF	TGCAGCGTTGGGGCACAGGGAGCCCGAAACACTGAAGCTTTCTTT
few	TRBV4-3	TRBJ1-3	TRBD1	CASSQDTGGLSGNTIYF	TGCGCCAGCAGCCAAGATACAGGGGGACTCTCTGGAAACACCATATATTTT
many	TRBV7-9	TRBJ1-2	TRBD1	CASSPSPGTGTLDGYTF	TGTGCCAGCAGCCCTTCCCCCGGGACAGGGACTTTGGATGGCTACACCTTC
few	TRBV7-9	TRBJ1-1	-	CASSMTGNTEAFF	TGTGCCAGCAGCATGACAGGGAACACTGAAGCTTTCTTT
-	TRBV18	TRBJ2-1	-	CASSPPLSEQFF	TGTGCCAGCTCACCACCATTGAGTGAGCAGTTCTTC
-	TRBV28	TRBJ2-7	-	CASSLLGMRHADYEQYF	TGTGCCAGCAGTTTATTGGGTATGAGGCACGCGGACTACGAGCAGTACTTC
few	TRBV7-6	TRBJ2-7	TRBD1	CASSPGTVENEQYF	TGTGCCAGCAGCCCCGGGACAGTAGAGAACGAGCAGTACTTC
few	TRBV28	TRBJ1-2	-	CASSWTASYGYTF	TGTGCCAGCAGTTGGACAGCATCCTATGGCTACACCTTC
few	TRBV4-1	TRBJ1-2	-	CASSQEVTADYGYTF	TGCGCCAGCAGCCAAGAGGTGACAGCAGACTATGGCTACACCTTC
-	TRBV19	TRBJ1-4	-	CASSTPGLEEKLFF	TGTGCCAGTAGCACCCCGGGGTTAGAGGAAAAACTGTTTTTT
-	TRBV28	TRBJ1-5	-	CASSLRQYNQPQHF	TGTGCCAGCAGTCTCAGACAGTACAATCAGCCCCAGCATTTT
-	TRBV30	TRBJ1-5	-	CAWSGGTSASNQPQHF	TGTGCCTGGAGTGGGGGGACTTCTGCCAGCAATCAGCCCCAGCATTTT
-	TRBV5-1	TRBJ2-7	-	CASSEDGGGEQYF	TGCGCCAGCAGCGAGGACGGGGGAGGCGAGCAGTACTTC
-	TRBV28	TRBJ1-1	-	CASSLGGTGNTEAFF	TGTGCCAGCAGTTTGGGGGGAACAGGGAACACTGAAGCTTTCTTT
-	TRBV5-4	TRBJ1-4	-	CASSLGDMSEKLFF	TGTGCCAGCAGCTTGGGGGACATGTCTGAAAAACTGTTTTTT
-	TRBV15	TRBJ2-7	-	CATSREGVGVYEQYF	TGTGCCACCAGCAGAGAAGGGGTAGGGGTCTACGAGCAGTACTTC
-	TRBV4-3	TRBJ1-6	-	CASSLQLNYNSPLHF	TGCGCCAGCAGCCTACAGCTGAACTATAATTCACCCCTCCACTTT
few	TRBV27	TRBJ2-6	-	CASSVTPAGATGANVLTF	TGTGCCAGCAGTGTTACCCCAGCAGGGGCCACTGGGGCCAACGTCCTGACTTTC
once	TRBV27	TRBJ2-7	-	CASSSSGSSYEQYF	TGTGCCAGCAGTAGTTCGGGGAGCTCCTACGAGCAGTACTTC
-	TRBV29-1	TRBJ1-1	TRBD1	CSVEDLGTGVTEAFF	TGCAGCGTTGAAGATCTTGGGACAGGGGTAACTGAAGCTTTCTTT
-	TRBV5-1	TRBJ1-4	-	CASRPQGTANEKLFF	TGCGCCAGCAGACCCCAGGGCACGGCGAATGAAAAACTGTTTTTT
-	TRBV5-1	TRBJ2-5	-	CASSPPGSVETQYF	TGCGCCAGCAGCCCCCCGGGGTCGGTAGAGACCCAGTACTTC
-	TRBV6-1	TRBJ1-5	-	CASRITGVGVQPQHF	TGTGCCAGCAGGATAACAGGAGTAGGGGTGCAGCCCCAGCATTTT
-	TRBV28	TRBJ2-5	-	CASRSAAKSQYF	TGTGCCAGCAGGAGCGCTGCGAAGTCTCAGTACTTC
-	TRBV7-9	TRBJ1-1	-	CASRSRDTKAFF	TGTGCCAGCAGATCCCGGGACACCAAAGCTTTCTTT
-	TRBV30	TRBJ1-1	-	CASSKPGGTEAFF	TGTGCCTCCTCCAAGCCCGGGGGAACTGAAGCTTTCTTT
-	TRBV10-3	TRBJ2-1	TRBD2	CAPITSGRNWNNEQFF	TGTGCCCCTATCACTAGCGGGAGGAATTGGAACAATGAGCAGTTCTTC
-	TRBV5-4	TRBJ2-7	TRBD1	CASSLGGQTGGEQYF	TGTGCCAGCAGCTTGGGGGGCCAGACAGGGGGGGAGCAGTACTTC
-	TRBV5-1	TRBJ1-6	-	CASSPGLSQDSPLHF	TGCGCCAGCAGCCCGGGACTTTCACAGGATTCACCCCTCCACTTT
-	TRBV2	TRBJ1-5	-	CASSEGRAGNQPQHF	TGTGCCAGCAGTGAAGGCAGGGCGGGCAATCAGCCCCAGCATTTT
-	TRBV20-1	TRBJ2-1	-	CSASRTNEQFF	TGCAGTGCTTCCAGGACAAATGAGCAGTTCTTC
-	TRBV7-8	TRBJ1-1	-	CASSLALGGGTEAFF	TGTGCCAGCAGCTTAGCGCTGGGGGGTGGCACTGAAGCTTTCTTT
-	TRBV5-5	TRBJ2-5	-	CASSLAAQETQYF	TGTGCCAGCAGCTTAGCTGCCCAAGAGACCCAGTACTTC
-	TRBV7-9	TRBJ1-2	-	CASSLGPGVTNYGYTF	TGTGCCAGCAGCTTAGGCCCAGGGGTAACTAACTATGGCTACACCTTC